Following are 30 T cell receptor beta chains from one sample sequenced in a study of blood T cells in healthy people across ages (dated by TCRdb to about 2015). Library prep was done by 5' RACE. TCRdb records Illumina HiSeq 2500 as the sequencer. A second roughly 6 to 12 cycle PCR used a sample-barcoded 5' primer and a J-beta primer mix. TCRdb applied fastp at Q25 and MiXCR to the public reads, then kept only in-frame beta chains. Rows are combined by CDR3 protein, so each entry shows the most common genes and DNA. This sample comprises about 1,500,000 distinct CDR3 sequences, 28% of them detected only once. Less than 9.5% of the sample belongs to the ten largest clones. Source material: blood. Receptors were obtained from a young woman in good health.

Comments on this clonotype: A read error may be the cause here, since a much bigger clone is one base away. The chain combines TRBV11-2 with TRBJ2-7; weak D call: TRBD1 (6 bases). Trimming pared 7 bases from V and 2 bases from J, leaving 18 bases between. The CDR3 has 15 residues. The germline gives CDR1 SGHAT, CDR2 FQNNGV. The CDR3 nucleotides read TGTGCCAGCACCTCGCTACAGGGAGTCCCCTACGAGCAGTACTTC. This sequence encodes CASTSLQGVPYEQYF.

This clonotype appeared a few times. The V gene is TRBV5-1, the J gene TRBJ2-7; D is possibly TRBD2 (6 bases). This CDR3 comprises 15 residues. Per the germline V gene, CDR1 is SGHRS and CDR2 is YFSETQ. Between the trimmed V and J ends, which lost 2 bases and 0 bases, there was a span of 12 bases. The CDR3 nucleotides read TGCGCCAGCAGCTTATCCGGGACTGACTCCTACGAGCAGTACTTC. It yields the protein CASSLSGTDSYEQYF.

With regard to this clonotype: This could be a read error, since a much larger clone is one nucleotide away. The J gene is TRBJ2-1, the V gene TRBV20-1, with 7 nucleotides matching TRBD2. CDR3 length: 15 amino acids. Germline assignment: CDR1 DFQATT and CDR2 SNEGSKA (reference sequence). Germline trimming cut 6 bases from V and 2 bases from J; bases unmatched to any gene: 10. DNA for the CDR3: TGCAGTGCAAGCCGTCCTAGCGGAGCCTACAATGAGCAGTTCTTC. Amino acids: CSASRPSGAYNEQFF.

This clonotype was counted between two and nine times. The chain carries TRBV18 and TRBJ2-5; D perhaps matches TRBD2 (6 bases). V lost 2 bases to trimming and J lost 3 bases, with 16 bases between them. There are 16 residues in the CDR3. Germline V gives CDR1 KGHSH, CDR2 LQKENI. The CDR3 loop is CASSPNTGVNKETQYF. In DNA, the CDR3 is TGTGCCAGCTCACCAAATACGGGAGTTAACAAAGAGACCCAGTACTTC.

Only one count was recorded for this clonotype. A much more abundant neighbour one base away suggests this may be a read error. The V call is TRBV2, the J call TRBJ2-4, with D tentatively TRBD2 (6 bases). The end of the DNA is better explained by TRBJ2-7, so the J call may be wrong. CDR3 length: 14 amino acids. Germline V gives CDR1 SNHLY, CDR2 FYNNEI. CDR3 amino acids: CTNLLGDSAYEQYF. CDR3 nucleotides: TGTACCAATCTTCTCGGGGACTCAGCCTACGAGCAGTACTTC.

The CDR3 sequence: CASSDRDQGYGYTF. CDR3 nucleotide sequence: TGTGCCAGCAGTGACAGGGACCAGGGCTATGGCTACACCTTC. V and J are TRBV6-5 and TRBJ1-2; 7 nucleotides agree with TRBD1. V trimming: 5 bases; J trimming: 4 bases; junction bases outside the gene matches: 7. Germline values: CDR1 MNHEY, CDR2 SVGAGI. CDR3 length: 14 residues.

This clonotype was seen more than once but under ten times. The chain uses TRBV28 and TRBJ1-4; the D gene is possibly TRBD1 (5 bases). This CDR3 comprises 16 residues. Deletions cut 5 bases from V and 7 bases from J, with 20 bases between. Germline CDR1 MDHEN, CDR2 SYDVKM. The CDR3 region is CASSTLRSRRGEKLFF. In DNA form, the CDR3 reads TGTGCCAGCAGTACCCTCCGGTCTCGAAGGGGTGAAAAACTGTTTTTT.

This clonotype has ten or more counts. The rearrangement joins TRBV7-2 to TRBJ2-1, with D maybe TRBD2 (6 bases). Trimming shortened V by 5 bases and J by 8 bases, and 10 bases separated the two germline ends. Germline assignment: CDR1 SGHTA and CDR2 FQGNSA. The CDR3 runs to 12 residues. CDR3 DNA sequence: TGTGCCAGCAGCCCAGGGACTGATGAGCAGTTCTTC. Its protein is CASSPGTDEQFF.

This clonotype was observed at least ten times. The rearrangement joins TRBV28 to TRBJ2-5; TRBD2 aligns across 7 bases. The CDR3 covers 13 residues. The germline V gene has CDR1 MDHEN and CDR2 SYDVKM. V dropped 6 bases and J dropped 5; count of bases not matched to a gene: 6. Written as DNA, the CDR3 is TGTGCCAGCAGCTCTGGGAGGGAGGAGACCCAGTACTTC. Protein: CASSSGREETQYF.

This clonotype showed up just a few times. This rearrangement joins TRBV12-3 or TRBV12-4 to TRBJ2-1; D possibly corresponds to TRBD1 (6 bases). CDR3 length: 14 amino acids. The V gene lost 7 bases and the J gene lost 4 bases, with 14 bases spanning the gap. The CDR3 DNA follows: TGTGCCAGCACCCCCGGGACATTGTACAATGAGCAGTTCTTC. Encoded protein: CASTPGTLYNEQFF.

CDR3 sequence: CASSDPGTGVTEAFF. The CDR3 DNA follows: TGTGCCAGCAGTGATCCCGGGACAGGGGTCACTGAAGCTTTCTTT. V is TRBV25-1 and J is TRBJ1-1; TRBD1 aligns across 10 bases. The V gene end was trimmed by 3 bases and the J gene end by 4 bases; junction bases not matched to a gene: 5. Germline-derived CDR1 and CDR2 are MGHDK and SYGVNS. The CDR3 sequence is 15 residues long.

In this sample, this clonotype turned up a few times. This chain connects TRBV5-1 to TRBJ2-4; 8 bases agree with TRBD1. V trimming: 3 bases; J trimming: 0 bases; junction bases outside the gene matches: 8. Germline V gene data show CDR1 as SGHRS and CDR2 as YFSETQ. This CDR3 comprises 17 residues. This CDR3 is CASSSTGGQLAKNIQYF. The CDR3, as DNA: TGCGCCAGCAGCTCCACAGGGGGACAGCTAGCCAAAAACATTCAGTACTTC. Supplemented by reference TRBV5-1 and TRBJ2-4, the full variable domain reads KAGVTQTPRYLIKTRGQQVTLSCSPISGHRSVSWYQQTPGQGLQFLFEYFSETQRNKGNFPGRFSGRQFSNSRSEMNVSTLELGDSALYLCASSSTGGQLAKNIQYFGAGTRLSVL.

The chain carries TRBV7-9 and TRBJ2-1; a possible D gene is TRBD2 (6 bases). There are 14 residues in the CDR3. With 9 bases removed from V and 9 bases from J, the gap between germline ends came to 21 bases. Looked up from germline, CDR1 is SEHNR and CDR2 is FQNEAQ (reference sequence). The CDR3 here is CASSGRTHRLEQFF. CDR3 nucleotide sequence: TGTGCCAGTAGCGGACGGACCCATCGTCTTGAGCAGTTCTTC. Full variable domain (remainder filled in from reference TRBV7-9 and TRBJ2-1): DTGVSQNPRHKITKRGQNVTFRCDPISEHNRLYWYRQTLGQGPEFLTYFQNEAQLEKSRLLSDRFSAERPKGSFSTLEIQRTEQGDSAMYLCASSGRTHRLEQFFGPGTRLTVL.

This clonotype occurred a few times. CDR3 nucleotides: TGTGCCAGCAGCCCTCAGAGGACTAGCGCAATAGAGCAGTTCTTC. Translated: CASSPQRTSAIEQFF. This rearrangement joins TRBV6-2 or TRBV6-3 to TRBJ2-1, with 9 bases fitting TRBD2. J was trimmed by 10 bases and V by 6 bases; bases with no gene match: 13. This CDR3 region has 15 residues. Germline-derived CDR1 and CDR2 are MNHEY and SVGEGT.

This clonotype was detected a few times. The chain uses TRBV3-1 and TRBJ2-7; D is possibly TRBD2 (5 bases). The ends were cut back, 1 base at V and 7 bases at J, with 11 bases in the middle. The germline gives CDR1 LGHDT, CDR2 YNNKEL (reference sequence). This CDR3 has 13 amino acids. CDR3 in DNA: TGTGCCAGCAGCCAAGTATCAACGGGAGAGCAGTACTTC. It specifies CASSQVSTGEQYF.

The chain couples TRBV6-6 to TRBJ2-3, with 12 bases aligning to TRBD2. With 6 bases clipped from V and 3 bases from J, the junction kept 10 bases outside the gene matches. CDR1 MNHNY and CDR2 SVGAGI come from the germline V gene (reference sequence). The CDR3 is 17 residues long. CDR3 sequence (DNA): TGTGCCAGCAGGACAGGGCTAGCGGGAGGGCCTACAGATACGCAGTATTTT. The encoded protein is CASRTGLAGGPTDTQYF.

This clonotype has just one count. The chain combines TRBV12-3 or TRBV12-4 with TRBJ1-2, with D unresolved. This CDR3 is 15 amino acids long. V was trimmed by 3 bases and J by 7 bases, leaving 18 bases between them. In DNA, the CDR3 is TGTGCCAGCAGTTTCGGGGAGCAGGTAGCCGCTGGCTACACCTTC. Amino acid sequence: CASSFGEQVAAGYTF.

This clonotype has a count of ten or more. The chain carries TRBV6-2 or TRBV6-3 and TRBJ2-7; no reliable D call. CDR3 length equals 11 residues. From germline, CDR1 is MNHEY and CDR2 SVGEGT. V was pared by 4 bases and J by 2 bases, with 3 bases between. The CDR3 loop reads CASSWTYEQYF. The CDR3 region has the DNA TGTGCCAGCAGTTGGACCTACGAGCAGTACTTC.

A few counts support this clonotype. This rearrangement joins TRBV4-1 to TRBJ2-4; TRBD1 matches at 8 bases. The DNA end favors TRBJ2-7, so the J call may be wrong. In germline, CDR1 is MGHRA, CDR2 YSYEKL. The CDR3 has 14 residues. CDR3 sequence (DNA): TGCGCCAGCAGCCAACGGACAGGGCACTACGAGCAGTACTTC. Protein product: CASSQRTGHYEQYF.

This clonotype was counted between two and nine times. This chain joins TRBV29-1 and TRBJ1-5; D may be TRBD1 (5 bases). Germline assignment: CDR1 SQVTM and CDR2 ANQGSEA. Between the trimmed V and J ends, which lost 8 bases and 6 bases, there was a span of 17 bases. The CDR3 loop spans 13 amino acids. This chain's CDR3 is CSPKNPGRQPQHF. In DNA form, the CDR3 reads TGCAGCCCCAAAAATCCAGGGCGTCAGCCCCAGCATTTT.

V is TRBV28 and J is TRBJ1-2; 11 positions match TRBD1. CDR1 is MDHEN, CDR2 SYDVKM, per germline. The CDR3 runs 16 residues. V was clipped by 3 bases and J by 6 bases; unmatched bases: 9. The CDR3 here is CASSLGGQGAFDGYTF. The CDR3, as DNA: TGTGCCAGCAGTTTGGGTGGACAGGGGGCGTTCGATGGCTACACCTTC.

V is TRBV15 and J is TRBJ2-1; TRBD1 aligns across 9 bases. Per the germline V gene, CDR1 is LNHNV and CDR2 is YYDKDF (reference sequence). The CDR3 extends over 15 amino acids. V shed 3 bases and J 9 bases; nucleotides not matched to a gene: 9. CDR3 protein: CATSRGGQGRGEQFF. CDR3 nucleotide sequence: TGTGCCACCAGCAGGGGAGGACAGGGGAGAGGTGAGCAGTTCTTC.

This clonotype was observed at least ten times. The chain couples TRBV4-1 to TRBJ1-2; 7 bases match TRBD1. The CDR3 loop spans 14 amino acids. Germline-derived CDR1 and CDR2 are MGHRA and YSYEKL. Germline trimming cut 2 bases from V and 10 bases from J; bases unmatched to any gene: 10. The CDR3 bases are TGCGCCAGCAGCCAACAGGGGGGCAGGGAGGTCTACACCTTC. Protein sequence: CASSQQGGREVYTF.

This clonotype has only a few counts. The chain joins TRBV28 to TRBJ2-1; TRBD1 agrees at 10 bases. V was pared by 8 bases and J by 4 bases, with 5 bases of the junction left unmatched. The CDR3 spans 14 residues. The V gene's germline CDR1 is MDHEN and CDR2 SYDVKM. CDR3 sequence reads: CASLDRGRYNEQFF. As DNA, the CDR3 is TGTGCCAGCTTAGACAGGGGGCGTTACAATGAGCAGTTCTTC.

To note about this clonotype: At one end, the junction sequence differs from germline, possibly due to a read error. The J gene is TRBJ1-4, the V gene TRBV6-5, with D possibly TRBD1 on 5 matching bases. Germline CDR1 and CDR2: MNHEY and SVGAGI. There are 14 residues in the CDR3. Here the CDR3 DNA reads TGTGCCGGCAGTTCGAGGGGTTGGGGCGAAAAACTGTTTTTT. Its protein is CAGSSRGWGEKLFF.

The chain joins TRBV25-1 to TRBJ2-5; 8 bases line up with TRBD1. J gave up 0 bases and V 3 bases, and 3 bases lay outside the gene matches. Per germline, CDR1 MGHDK and CDR2 SYGVNS. This CDR3 contains 15 residues. The CDR3 DNA reads TGTGCCAGCAGTGAGGGGACAGGTTACCAAGAGACCCAGTACTTC. This gives the protein CASSEGTGYQETQYF.

Many counts were recorded for this clonotype. The chain employs TRBV4-1 and TRBJ1-5, with D tentatively TRBD1 (5 bases). The germline V gene has CDR1 MGHRA and CDR2 YSYEKL. There are 14 residues in the CDR3. The V end was cut by 1 base, the J end by 4 bases, with 8 bases between. The CDR3 nucleotides are TGCGCCAGCAGCCAAGCGTCAGGGAATCAGCCCCAGCATTTT. This translates into CASSQASGNQPQHF.

This chain uses TRBV2 with TRBJ2-3, with D unclear. Trimming took 6 bases from V and 0 from J, leaving 10 bases between them. CDR1 and CDR2 from the germline V gene are SNHLY and FYNNEI. CDR3 length: 14 residues. CDR3 protein: CASREQPSTDTQYF. CDR3 coding DNA: TGTGCCAGCAGAGAACAACCTAGCACAGATACGCAGTATTTT.

The chain recombines TRBV29-1 with TRBJ1-5, with D perhaps matching TRBD1 (5 bases). Germline CDR1 SQVTM, CDR2 ANQGSEA. The length of the CDR3 is 13 residues. Trimming stripped 4 bases from V and 2 bases from J, with 9 bases between. The CDR3 DNA follows: TGCAGCGTTGCGGGGGGAGGCAATCAGCCCCAGCATTTT. It codes for CSVAGGGNQPQHF.

This clonotype has at least ten counts. Here the CDR3 DNA reads TGTGCCAGCAGCTTAAAGCGGGAGGGCGCCTACGAGCAGTACTTC. Its translation is CASSLKREGAYEQYF. The rearrangement joins TRBV7-2 to TRBJ2-7; the match to TRBD2 covers 10 bases. V shed 2 bases and J 2 bases; nucleotides not matched to a gene: 3. There are 15 residues in the CDR3. CDR1 is SGHTA and CDR2 is FQGNSA in the germline V gene.